The present T cell receptor beta chain was sequenced within a study of PD-L1 blockade in urothelial cancer (dated by TCRdb to the late 2010s). In the study overall: Every patient began therapy at some point between 2013 and 2015 and was given atezolizumab 1,200 mg intravenously every 3 weeks. About 90% of the 29 patients were males with bladder-origin urothelial cancer, and about 65% of the roughly 30 reported a prior smoking history. An ECOG performance status of 0 or 1 was recorded for the patients, and 0 to 3 prior chemotherapy regimens had been received by the patients. Blood samples were analyzed 3 weeks after the start of treatment (second dose) and 6 weeks after the start of treatment. Blood samples gave median yields of approximately 130,000 T cells and 80,000 to 90,000 unique TCRs, along with a median clonality of about 0.084. The study, an exploratory multi-omic analysis, examined somatic, immune and clinical correlates of response to PD-L1 blockade with atezolizumab in urothelial cancer. Pretreatment tumor samples and matched peripheral blood, collected serially before and after atezolizumab treatment, underwent TCR sequencing. Durable clinical benefit meant progression-free survival longer than 6 months, and TCR features were also tested against progression-free and overall survival. In the same patients who had TCR sequencing, pretreatment tumors also underwent whole exome sequencing and RNA sequencing. Ten or so patients reached durable clinical benefit, while 20 or so patients did not. Pretreatment blood TCR-seq was available for under 35 patients, at least one posttreatment blood collection was obtained for some 25 patients, and tumor TCR-seq was available for some 25 patients. What the work shows at the level of the full study, not this receptor alone: At 3 weeks after the start of treatment, tumor-associated TCR clones in peripheral blood had expanded more in patients with durable benefit (n ≈ 24, p = 0.022). Small sample size (n ≈ 30) and many exploratory analyses mean the results are intended to be hypothesis-generating. Improved progression-free and overall survival was associated with having pretreatment peripheral blood TCR clonality below the median.

Synthetic TCR analog templates were spiked into each PCR to estimate absolute template abundance from read counts. The immunoSEQ assay was used to amplify TCRbeta CDR3 regions from genomic DNA with bias-controlled V and J gene primers. Sequencing of rearranged TCRbeta segments was done at approximately 20X coverage. The authors' pipeline ran thus. Clustering was used to correct sequencing errors, and CDR3s were annotated against IMGT so that V, D and J genes could be assigned. Only productive TCRbeta rearrangements were used in downstream analyses, excluding out-of-frame or stop-codon sequences. Clonality was calculated as one minus the Shannon entropy normalized by the log of the number of unique productive sequences. Fisher's exact test with Benjamini-Hochberg correction, using a cutoff of adjusted p below 0.01, was how clones that differed between time points or between blood and tumor were identified. TCRdb re-hosts the immuneACCESS table, in-frame sequences only. Its copies lack some clones; in the studies checked, an unresolved V gene accounts for under half of them, and the cause for the rest is not known. Clonal size and the V and J genes are those of that table, whereas D and trimming came from the DNA. The sample profile shows 40,000 or so clones; about 86% of them were found once. The ten top clones hold roughly 24% of the sample.

In the paper's terms, the time point label means: peripheral blood 6 weeks after treatment start. A cohort of more than 25 patients with locally advanced or metastatic urothelial carcinoma, treated at Memorial Sloan Kettering on a trial protocol, was included. Peripheral blood mononuclear cells were collected pretreatment and during treatment, with between 1 and 8 total time points obtained per patient. The Qiagen DNeasy Blood extraction kit was used to purify genomic DNA from total PBMCs and tumor samples. PBMCs were collected pretreatment and during treatment, and were isolated and stored as previously described. On this clone itself: Its specific antigen is unknown. Qualities for individual bases were not recorded, and no much larger clone is one base off.

Via the germline V gene (reference sequence), CDR1 is LNHDA and CDR2 SQIVND. Relative to germline, V is 5 bases shorter and J is 0 bases shorter, with 13 bases between their ends. The CDR3, cysteine through phenylalanine, is 16 amino acids long. Just the 48-base CDR3 DNA is kept, in frame starting at base 1. The chain employs TRBV19 and TRBJ2-2; perhaps TRBD2 is the D gene, with 5 bases matching. Here the sequenced sample was PBMCs, taken around atezolizumab (anti-PD-L1) treatment. This receptor was identified in a man in his 60s with urothelial cancer. The CDR3 amino acid sequence is: CASSPTPGSNTGELFF. Here is the DNA: TGTGCCAGTAGTCCAACCCCGGGGTCGAACACCGGGGAGCTGTTTTTT. Supplemented by the reference TRBV19 and TRBJ2-2 proteins around the CDR3, the complete variable domain is DGGITQSPKYLFRKEGQNVTLSCEQNLNHDAMYWYRQDPGQGLRLIYYSQIVNDFQKGDIAEGYSVSREKKESFPLTVTSAQKNPTAFYLCASSPTPGSNTGELFFGEGSRLTVL.